Listed below are T cell receptor beta chains from one sample, sequenced in a study of blood T cell repertoires in COVID-19. Sequencing used immunoSEQ multiplex PCR; TCRdb keeps in-frame clones, though not all of them. The table has around 250,000 clones, approximately 83% seen once; the top ten hold around 2%. Sequenced input: PBMCs or T cells enriched from blood (not recorded which). All receptors come from a woman aged 45-65 years who had recovered from COVID-19. CDR3s include the opening cysteine and the closing phenylalanine or tryptophan.

CDR3 protein,J gene,V gene
CASREAPVGTDTQYF,TRBJ2-3,TRBV6-5
CASSFQGPEQYF,TRBJ2-7,TRBV12-3/TRBV12-4
CASSSETGGYARGYTF,TRBJ1-2,TRBV7-2
CASGPSGSFEQYF,TRBJ2-7,TRBV12-3/TRBV12-4
CASSQTSGRAIRELFF,TRBJ2-2,TRBV13
CASSPRTQKAYEQYF,TRBJ2-7,TRBV2
CATSVPSGGSGTDTQYF,TRBJ2-3,TRBV24-1
CASSPFGGSNSPLHF,TRBJ1-6,TRBV7-9
CASSQPGLAGGGEQFF,TRBJ2-1,TRBV7-6
CASSLDLAGGTGELFF,TRBJ2-2,TRBV7-6
CASSLGTSGIGNEQFF,TRBJ2-1,TRBV7-6
CASNPTGSETQYF,TRBJ2-5,TRBV19
CASSVRQGLAGDGELFF,TRBJ2-2,TRBV9
CATSSRVGDTGELFF,TRBJ2-2,TRBV24-1
CASRSDRGREKLFF,TRBJ1-4,TRBV2
CASSSGTGEETQYF,TRBJ2-5,TRBV11-2
CATSERAGTGYSEQYF,TRBJ2-7,TRBV15
CASSLEPTGLGGNTIYF,TRBJ1-3,TRBV5-4
CASSLGHRDNYF,TRBJ2-5,TRBV5-1
CATAPGNNSPLHF,TRBJ1-6,TRBV10-3
CASSESSGGWNEQFF,TRBJ2-1,TRBV2
CASSLEGLPESEQYF,TRBJ2-7,TRBV7-9
CASNTGRDNSPLHF,TRBJ1-6,TRBV19
CASSPAQGGSLEQYF,TRBJ2-7,TRBV28
CASSLVGEITYNEQFF,TRBJ2-1,TRBV5-1
CASSEQGPGELFF,TRBJ2-2,TRBV2
CASSPIPSYEQYF,TRBJ2-7,TRBV28
CASSMPGYTIYF,TRBJ1-3,TRBV5-1
CASSPTSGRVYEQYF,TRBJ2-7,TRBV2
CASSQALRMREAFF,TRBJ1-1,TRBV18
CASSLGAYSNQPQHF,TRBJ1-5,TRBV27
CASSLEALGGRNTEAFF,TRBJ1-1,TRBV28
CAIGRGDSNQPQHF,TRBJ1-5,TRBV24-1
CASSPTYRVTGGNTIYF,TRBJ1-3,TRBV28
CASSNRYNSPLHF,TRBJ1-6,TRBV2
CASLPPIGLAGERGTYEQYF,TRBJ2-7,TRBV2
CASSLDRGTSGQPQHF,TRBJ1-5,TRBV5-4
CASSRRQVMNTEAFF,TRBJ1-1,TRBV6-5
CASSPQGAGMGTEAFF,TRBJ1-1,TRBV5-1
CASSLVMWGTSTDTQYF,TRBJ2-3,TRBV7-2
CASRGTAKGNQPQHF,TRBJ1-5,TRBV28